The rows below give T cell receptor beta chains drawn from one sample of a study of cytomegalovirus exposure and HLA in healthy donors. TCRdb's copy holds only in-frame clones and misses some; the assay was immunoSEQ multiplex PCR. The sample includes roughly 150,000 clones, approximately 80% of them seen just once. Sequencing used PBMCs. These receptors were collected from a man aged 25-45 years in good health and CMV-seropositive. The CDR3 runs from the conserved cysteine through the conserved F or W. Each record gives: V gene, D gene, clone size, J gene, CDR3 DNA, CDR3 protein. The D gene is left open where the match is weak. Only part of the rows carry a size: once, few, many, or a class if the clone is expanded.

TRBV7-9	NA	NA	TRBJ2-5	TGTGCCAGCAGTTTCGACGAAACACAGCCCTTCATAGAGACCCAGTACTTC	CASSFDETQPFIETQYF
TRBV7-8	TRBD1	NA	TRBJ2-7	TGTGCCAGCGGTAGGACAGGTCCCTACGAGCAGTACTTC	CASGRTGPYEQYF
TRBV6-5	TRBD2	NA	TRBJ2-7	TGTGCCAGCAGTTCTCTCGCGGGGGGGCCCGACGAGCAGTACTTC	CASSSLAGGPDEQYF
TRBV19	NA	NA	TRBJ2-3	TGTGCCAGTAGTACTGATAGCGGAGGCACAGATACGCAGTATTTT	CASSTDSGGTDTQYF
TRBV5-1	TRBD2	NA	TRBJ2-3	TGCGCCAGCAGCTTTAGCGGGGGCCCCTGGGATACGCAGTATTTT	CASSFSGGPWDTQYF
TRBV21-1	NA	NA	TRBJ1-5	TGTGCCGCCCAGGGGGCAACAGGGGGCTGGCAGCCCCAGCATTTT	CAAQGATGGWQPQHF
TRBV2	TRBD1	NA	TRBJ2-7	TGTGCCAGCCCAAACACCGGGACAGGGGCGAGAGAGCAGTACTTC	CASPNTGTGAREQYF
TRBV7-9	TRBD1	NA	TRBJ1-4	TGTGCCAGCAGCTCATCGGGACAGGGGAATGAAAAACTGTTTTTT	CASSSSGQGNEKLFF
TRBV4-1	NA	NA	TRBJ1-2	TGCGCCAGCAGCCAAGATCAGGCGGGAAATGACTATGGCTACACCTTC	CASSQDQAGNDYGYTF
TRBV18	TRBD1	once	TRBJ1-2	TGTGCCAGCTCACTCCGGACAGGGGACTATGGCTACACCTTC	CASSLRTGDYGYTF
TRBV30	NA	once	TRBJ2-2	TGTGCCTGGATCCCGGGACTCAACACCGGGGAGCTGTTTTTT	CAWIPGLNTGELFF
TRBV7-3	TRBD1	NA	TRBJ1-1	TGTGCCAGCAGCATATGGACAGGCACTGAAGCTTTCTTT	CASSIWTGTEAFF
TRBV7-7	TRBD2	NA	TRBJ2-1	TGTGCTAGCAGCTTGAATAGCGGGAACGACAATGAGCAGTTCTTC	CASSLNSGNDNEQFF
TRBV7-9	TRBD1	NA	TRBJ1-1	TGTGCCAGCAGCACTGGACAGGGGTCGGAAGCTTTCTTT	CASSTGQGSEAFF
TRBV5-1	TRBD1	few	TRBJ2-7	TGCGCCAGCAGCCTCGGGACAGGGGGCAAGCAGTACTTC	CASSLGTGGKQYF
TRBV6-1	NA	NA	TRBJ1-5	TGTGCCAGCACCATAGAGCCTTATAGCAATCAGCCCCAGCATTTT	CASTIEPYSNQPQHF
TRBV7-9	NA	once	TRBJ2-3	TGTGCCAGCAGCTTAACTAGTTCAGATACGCAGTATTTT	CASSLTSSDTQYF
TRBV6-5	TRBD1	once	TRBJ2-5	TGTGCCAGCAGCTTCGGGACAGCAATTCAAGAGACCCAGTACTTC	CASSFGTAIQETQYF
TRBV12-2	NA	few	TRBJ1-2	TGTGCAAGTCGCTTAGCGCGTCGGGACTATGGCTACACCTTC	CASRLARRDYGYTF
TRBV29-1	TRBD2	NA	TRBJ2-1	TGCAGCGTTGAAGTTACGGGGGGGCCTAGGGATGAGCAGTTCTTC	CSVEVTGGPRDEQFF
TRBV28	NA	NA	TRBJ2-1	TGTGCCAGCAGTCCCACTAGTGCCAGCTCCTACAATGAGCAGTTCTTC	CASSPTSASSYNEQFF
TRBV4-1	NA	NA	TRBJ2-6	TGCGCCAGCAGCCAGGCACCGGGACAAGGCTCTGGGGCCAACGTCCTGACTTTC	CASSQAPGQGSGANVLTF